These 12 T cell receptor beta chains were all obtained from the same sample, sequenced in a study of vaccination effects on CD4 cells after COVID-19. The data were produced by immunoSEQ multiplex PCR, yet TCRdb's version contains in-frame clones alone and is incomplete. The table has about 73,000 clones, 78% seen once. Sequencing in the ViraFEST assay came after antigen-specific CD4+ T cells had been expanded with viral peptide pools, which were used to stimulate PBMC. Subsequent to a culture period of more than 8 days, CD4+ T cells were isolated. Vaccine recipients had no previous SARS-CoV-2 infection; their nucleocapsid antibodies were negative. The antigens these receptors bind are not known. The sample was CD4+ T cells from PBMCs cultured with SARS-CoV-2 spike peptides, taken before COVID-19 vaccination. The receptors were sampled from a human donor who received a COVID-19 vaccine.

The chain uses TRBV11-3 and TRBJ2-2; D is perhaps TRBD1 (6 bases). The germline V and J ends were trimmed by 2 bases and 5 bases, with 9 bases remaining between them. Germline CDR1 SGHNT, CDR2 YENEEA. The CDR3 has 14 amino acids. The CDR3: CASSLMGATGELFF. CDR3 coding DNA: TGTGCCAGCAGCTTAATGGGGGCAACCGGGGAGCTGTTTTTT. Based on the CDR3 plus reference TRBV11-3 and TRBJ2-2, the full variable domain is EAGVVQSPRYKIIEKKQPVAFWCNPISGHNTLYWYLQNLGQGPELLIRYENEEAVDDSQLPKDRFSAERLKGVDSTLKIQPAELGDSAVYLCASSLMGATGELFFGEGSRLTVL.

The V gene is TRBV15, the J gene TRBJ2-7, with D unclear. Trimming pared 1 base from V and 2 bases from J, leaving 9 bases between. This CDR3 is built from 14 residues. Germline lookup yields CDR1 LNHNV and CDR2 YYDKDF (reference sequence). For the CDR3, the DNA is TGTGCCACCAGCAGAGTGATCGGAACCTACGAGCAGTACGTC. Translating gives CATSRVIGTYEQYV.

The rearrangement joins TRBV7-9 to TRBJ1-2; D uncertain. Per germline, CDR1 SEHNR and CDR2 FQNEAQ (reference sequence). The CDR3 extends over 12 amino acids. V dropped 6 bases and J dropped 0 bases, with 5 bases sitting between them. CDR3 sequence reads: CASSYTNYGYTF. Written as DNA, the CDR3 is TGTGCCAGCAGTTACACTAACTATGGCTACACCTTC.

This chain joins TRBV5-1 and TRBJ2-2, with D unclear. The ends were cut back, 0 bases at V and 2 bases at J, with 5 bases in the middle. The CDR3 loop spans 14 amino acids. In germline, CDR1 is SGHRS, CDR2 YFSETQ. CDR3 residues: CASSLGANTGELFF. The CDR3 DNA sequence: TGCGCCAGCAGCTTGGGAGCTAACACCGGGGAGCTGTTTTTT.

The V and J genes are TRBV6-6 and TRBJ2-3; 8 nucleotides match TRBD2. CDR1 and CDR2 from the germline V gene are MNHNY and SVGAGI (reference sequence). Trimming removed 2 bases from V and 3 bases from J; junction bases left unmatched: 4. CDR3 size: 15 residues. CDR3 bases: TGTGCCAGCAGTTACCCGGGCGGGGGGACAGATACGCAGTATTTT. Translated: CASSYPGGGTDTQYF.

V usage is TRBV20-1 and J usage is TRBJ1-1; 7 bases are a match to TRBD1. Per the germline V gene, CDR1 is DFQATT and CDR2 is SNEGSKA (reference sequence). Trimming at V came to 3 bases and at J to 6 bases, leaving 16 bases not matched to a gene. This CDR3 is built from 16 residues. The CDR3 coding sequence is TGCAGTGCTAGTAGAGGGGGGGGGTACAGGGGCCCTGAAGCTTTCTTT. As protein: CSASRGGGYRGPEAFF.

This clone appeared a single time. The chain has TRBV5-1 and TRBJ2-3, with D maybe TRBD1 (6 bases). Germline V CDR1 and CDR2: SGHRS, YFSETQ. CDR3 length: 16 amino acids. The V gene lost 4 bases and the J gene lost 1 base, with 16 bases spanning the gap. The CDR3 coding sequence is TGCGCCAGCAGCCATGTAACAGGGATCGGCACAGATACGCAGTATTTT. Its translation: CASSHVTGIGTDTQYF.

CDR3 sequence: CASSEAYEQYV. The CDR3 DNA reads as TGTGCCAGCAGTGAAGCCTACGAGCAGTACGTC. The chain couples TRBV6-1 to TRBJ2-7; D gene unclear. Germline CDR1 and CDR2: MNHNS and SASEGT. The CDR3 has 11 amino acids. V was shortened by 0 bases and J by 3 bases, with 0 bases between the two germline ends.

This chain connects TRBV5-1 to TRBJ2-3; no reliable D call. V was shortened by 4 bases and J by 6 bases, with 9 bases between the two germline ends. CDR1 SGHRS and CDR2 YFSETQ come from the germline V gene. The CDR3 contains 12 residues. The CDR3 is CASSLVEDTQYF. CDR3 bases: TGCGCCAGCAGCCTTGTAGAGGATACGCAGTATTTT.

The chain employs TRBV27 and TRBJ2-2; possibly TRBD1 for D (6 bases). The CDR3 length is 14 residues. V lost 3 bases, J lost 5 bases, and 10 bases lay in between. CDR1 MNHEY and CDR2 SMNVEV come from the germline V gene (reference sequence). The CDR3 is CASSFNRETGELFF. CDR3 nucleotide sequence: TGTGCCAGCAGTTTCAACAGGGAGACCGGGGAGCTGTTTTTT.

The rearrangement links TRBV4-3 to TRBJ2-1; D is undetermined. Trimming took off 1 base at V and 5 bases at J, with 6 bases between the two ends. The CDR3 runs 13 residues. Germline V gene sequence: CDR1 LGHNA, CDR2 YSLEER. The CDR3 loop reads CASSQGSNNEQFF. CDR3 bases: TGCGCCAGCAGCCAAGGGTCCAACAATGAGCAGTTCTTC.

The chain uses TRBV7-8 and TRBJ2-3; 9 bases match TRBD1. There are 16 residues in the CDR3. The junction had 15 bases not matched to a gene; V was cut back by 5 bases and J by 9 bases. The germline gives CDR1 SGHVS, CDR2 FQNEAQ. CDR3 loop: CASSPGTGNTGGTQYF. In nucleotides, the CDR3 is TGTGCCAGCAGCCCGGGGACAGGGAACACCGGGGGCACGCAGTATTTT.